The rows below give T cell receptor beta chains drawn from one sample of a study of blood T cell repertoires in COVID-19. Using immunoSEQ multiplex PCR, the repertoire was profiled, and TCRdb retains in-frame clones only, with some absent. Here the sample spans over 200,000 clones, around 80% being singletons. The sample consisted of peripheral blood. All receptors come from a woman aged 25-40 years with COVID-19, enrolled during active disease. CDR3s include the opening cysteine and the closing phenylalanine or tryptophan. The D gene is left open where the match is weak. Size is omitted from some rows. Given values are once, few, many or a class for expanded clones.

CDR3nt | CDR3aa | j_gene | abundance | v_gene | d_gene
TGTGCCAGGGCCCCGGGGGGGAGAGTATCCTACGAGCAGTACTTC | CARAPGGRVSYEQYF | TRBJ2-7 | - | TRBV6-4 | TRBD2
TGTGCCAGTAGTGGGGGCTCCGGGACTAAGGGGCACTATGGCTACACCTTC | CASSGGSGTKGHYGYTF | TRBJ1-2 | - | TRBV19 | -
TGCGCCAGCAGCGCCTACAGGGGGGTTGGAGCCGGGGAGCTGTTTTTT | CASSAYRGVGAGELFF | TRBJ2-2 | - | TRBV5-1 | TRBD1
TGTGCCAGCAGTACTCAGGGACAGGGCGCCTATGGCTACACCTTC | CASSTQGQGAYGYTF | TRBJ1-2 | - | TRBV28 | TRBD1
TGTGCCAGCTCACCACTGGGGACAGCCTCTGGAAACACCATATATTTT | CASSPLGTASGNTIYF | TRBJ1-3 | once | TRBV18 | TRBD1
TGTGCCAGCAGCCTCTTGACAGGGTCCAAAAACATTCAGTACTTC | CASSLLTGSKNIQYF | TRBJ2-4 | - | TRBV5-6 | TRBD1
TGTGCCAGCAGGGACAGTTCCATGAACACTGAAGCTTTCTTT | CASRDSSMNTEAFF | TRBJ1-1 | - | TRBV2 | -
TGTGCCAGCAGCTTGCCGGCCGGTCGTGGAGAGTACTTC | CASSLPAGRGEYF | TRBJ2-5 | - | TRBV5-6 | -
TGTGCCAGCAGTTACGAAGCGGGAGGGCCCGGAGATACGCAGTATTTT | CASSYEAGGPGDTQYF | TRBJ2-3 | - | TRBV6-2/TRBV6-3 | TRBD2
TGTGCCAGCAGCTTAGGGGGGGCGAGCACAGATACGCAGTATTTT | CASSLGGASTDTQYF | TRBJ2-3 | - | TRBV7-3 | -
TGTGCCAGCAGCCCCCACGGGGAGACCCAGTACTTC | CASSPHGETQYF | TRBJ2-5 | - | TRBV7-9 | -
TGTGCCAGCAGCCAAGTCGGGGGAGCCTTAGGCTACACCTTC | CASSQVGGALGYTF | TRBJ1-2 | - | TRBV14 | -
TGTGCCAGCAGCCTCCTCTCCCCAGGACAGACAAACTATGGCTACACCTTC | CASSLLSPGQTNYGYTF | TRBJ1-2 | few | TRBV16 | -
TGTGCCAGCAGCTTCCAGACAGGGGCGGGGAATGAAAAACTGTTTTTT | CASSFQTGAGNEKLFF | TRBJ1-4 | - | TRBV9 | TRBD1
TGTGCCAGCAGAAGCTACAGGGTGGAGCAGTACTTC | CASRSYRVEQYF | TRBJ2-7 | - | TRBV25-1 | -
TGTGCCAGCAGTTACCGGGGAACTCAAGCTTTCTTT | CASSYRGTQAFF | TRBJ1-1 | - | TRBV6-5 | -
TGTGCCAGCAGCCGGACAGGATACTTAACTGAAGCTTTCTTT | CASSRTGYLTEAFF | TRBJ1-1 | once | TRBV7-9 | TRBD1
TGTGCCAGTAGTATTAAGGGGGATAATTCACCCCTCCACTTT | CASSIKGDNSPLHF | TRBJ1-6 | - | TRBV19 | -
TGTGCCAGCAGTGTAACAGCTCATCTGTCAACTAATGAAAAACTGTTTTTT | CASSVTAHLSTNEKLFF | TRBJ1-4 | - | TRBV6-2/TRBV6-3 | -
TGTGCCAGCAGTGAAGGCGTGGGCTTCAACACCGGGGAGCTGTTTTTT | CASSEGVGFNTGELFF | TRBJ2-2 | - | TRBV6-1 | -
TGTGCCAGCAGCGGGGGGAGGCCTCAGCCCCAGCATTTT | CASSGGRPQPQHF | TRBJ1-5 | - | TRBV7-2 | -
TGTGCCAGCAGTGAAGCGGCGGGTGGTAGCGGGGAGACCCAGTACTTC | CASSEAAGGSGETQYF | TRBJ2-5 | - | TRBV2 | TRBD2
TGTGCCAGCAGCTCCGGGTGGCCAGATACGCAGTATTTT | CASSSGWPDTQYF | TRBJ2-3 | - | TRBV5-6 | -
TGTGCCAGCAGTTACCGGGTTAGCACAGATACGCAGTATTTT | CASSYRVSTDTQYF | TRBJ2-3 | - | TRBV6-5 | -
TGCAGTGCTAGTAAAACTGCTATCACAGATACGCAGTATTTT | CSASKTAITDTQYF | TRBJ2-3 | - | TRBV20-1 | -
TGTGCCATCGCCCCTTTTTCGGGAGGTGGGGGTGAGCAGTTCTTC | CAIAPFSGGGGEQFF | TRBJ2-1 | - | TRBV10-3 | TRBD2
TGTGCCAGCAGTTTAGCGTTCGGTGAAAAACTGTTTTTT | CASSLAFGEKLFF | TRBJ1-4 | - | TRBV12-3/TRBV12-4 | -
TGCGCCAGCAGCTCGCACACAGGGTTCTACGAGCAGTACTTC | CASSSHTGFYEQYF | TRBJ2-7 | - | TRBV5-1 | -
TGTGCCAGCAGCTATGGACAGGGGAAAAACATTCAGTACTTC | CASSYGQGKNIQYF | TRBJ2-4 | - | TRBV7-9 | TRBD1
TGTGCCAGCAGCACAGGGGGTAGAGAAAAACTGTTTTTT | CASSTGGREKLFF | TRBJ1-4 | - | TRBV7-2 | TRBD1
TGTGCCAGCAGCTTGGGGACCGGGACAGGGGGCGACGAGCAGTACTTC | CASSLGTGTGGDEQYF | TRBJ2-7 | many | TRBV5-8 | TRBD1
TGTGCCAGCAGTTTAAACTTCGGAGAGACCCAGTACTTC | CASSLNFGETQYF | TRBJ2-5 | - | TRBV12-3/TRBV12-4 | -
TGTGCCAGCAGGGACCGAGCGGGAGGGCCGGGCGAGCAGTACTTC | CASRDRAGGPGEQYF | TRBJ2-7 | - | TRBV6-5 | TRBD2
TGTGCCAGCAGCTTTCTCGGCAGGTCCACCTACGAGCAGTACTTC | CASSFLGRSTYEQYF | TRBJ2-7 | - | TRBV7-9 | -
TGTGCCAGCAGCTCACGAATTGAGGGGTTCTTGGTGACTAGCGGGAGGGGACGCACAGATACGCAGTATTTT | CASSSRIEGFLVTSGRGRTDTQYF | TRBJ2-3 | many | TRBV7-1 | TRBD2
TGCGCCAGCAGCCCGGGTGGCACAGATACGCAGTATTTT | CASSPGGTDTQYF | TRBJ2-3 | - | TRBV5-1 | -
TGTGCCAGCAGCGTAGATAGCGGGGCCTCCTACAATGAGCAGTTCTTC | CASSVDSGASYNEQFF | TRBJ2-1 | - | TRBV9 | TRBD2
TGTGCCAGCAGTTTATCGATAAGCCCCTGGGGACAGGGATATGGCTACACCTTC | CASSLSISPWGQGYGYTF | TRBJ1-2 | - | TRBV27 | TRBD1
TGTGCCACCAGCAGAGAGGGCGGGACTAACTATGGCTACACCTTC | CATSREGGTNYGYTF | TRBJ1-2 | - | TRBV15 | -
TGTGCCAGCAGTCGACGGTCGGGTGAAGCTTTCTTT | CASSRRSGEAFF | TRBJ1-1 | few | TRBV12-3/TRBV12-4 | -
TGTGCCAGCTCACCCTCCCGGGGAGGGGGGCGCAACGAGCAGTACTTC | CASSPSRGGGRNEQYF | TRBJ2-7 | - | TRBV18 | -